A single sample is the source of the 20 T cell receptor beta chains below, sequenced in a study of T-cell reconstitution after alpha-beta-depleted transplantation in children. Unique molecular identifiers were used to barcode this TCRbeta library. TCRdb passed the PCR reads through MiXCR, listing each CDR3 protein once. This table has over 100,000 distinct CDR3 sequences, about a tenth appearing once. Sample: PBMCs, taken before TCRalphabeta/CD19-depleted stem cell transplant. The receptors stem from a boy aged 2-9 years with acute lymphoblastic leukemia, due to receive a stem cell transplant.

The V gene is TRBV5-1, the J gene TRBJ2-3; D ambiguous. This CDR3 comprises 13 residues. Trimming removed 2 bases from V and 5 bases from J, with 9 bases in between. Germline assignment: CDR1 SGHRS and CDR2 YFSETQ. CDR3 in amino acids: CASSFSPRDTQYF. DNA for the CDR3: TGCGCCAGCAGCTTCAGCCCGCGAGATACGCAGTATTTT.

This clonotype was counted only a few times. This chain links TRBV20-1 with TRBJ2-7; 10 bases are a match to TRBD2. Germline CDR1 reads DFQATT; CDR2 reads SNEGSKA (reference sequence). V shed 5 bases, J shed 3 bases, and the junction held 10 bases outside the gene matches. The CDR3 is 15 residues long. This chain's CDR3 is CSARRPGLASYEQYF. DNA of the CDR3: TGCAGTGCTCGCCGCCCGGGACTAGCGAGCTACGAGCAGTACTTC.

There are many counts of this clonotype. The V and J genes are TRBV18 and TRBJ2-1; 7 nucleotides line up with TRBD2. The length of the CDR3 is 16 residues. Germline V CDR1 and CDR2: KGHSH, LQKENI. J lost 0 bases, V lost 2 bases, and 4 bases had no gene match. The CDR3 loop reads CASSPVGGGSYNEQFF. The CDR3 DNA follows: TGTGCCAGCTCACCAGTTGGGGGGGGCTCCTACAATGAGCAGTTCTTC.

This clonotype was detected ten times or more. The V call is TRBV6-1, the J call TRBJ2-7, with 10 bases matching TRBD2. The CDR3 consists of 15 residues. V was clipped by 6 bases and J by 3 bases; unmatched bases: 8. Per the germline V gene, CDR1 is MNHNS and CDR2 is SASEGT. CDR3 region: CASRKTGTSDYEQYF. The CDR3 nucleotides are TGTGCCAGCAGAAAGACCGGGACTAGCGACTACGAGCAGTACTTC.

In its sample, this clonotype was seen a few times. The chain couples TRBV3-1 to TRBJ1-1; the D is unclear. The CDR3 extends over 14 amino acids. V was cut by 0 bases and J by 1 base, with 6 bases left in between. Germline-derived CDR1 and CDR2 are LGHDT and YNNKEL (reference sequence). The CDR3 protein is CASSQDSGNTEAFF. The CDR3 DNA is TGTGCCAGCAGCCAAGATTCGGGGAACACTGAAGCTTTCTTT.

This clonotype has at least ten counts. V and J are TRBV27 and TRBJ2-5; 8 bases agree with TRBD1. J was trimmed by 3 bases and V by 10 bases; bases with no gene match: 10. The CDR3 spans 14 residues. Germline CDR1 MNHEY, CDR2 SMNVEV (reference sequence). The CDR3 DNA reads TGTGCCAACCTCGGACAGGGCGACAAAGAGACCCAGTACTTC. Its protein product is CANLGQGDKETQYF.

The chain has TRBV4-1 and TRBJ2-6; D gene uncertain. Trimming pared 0 bases from V and 0 bases from J, leaving 6 bases between. Per the germline V gene, CDR1 is MGHRA and CDR2 is YSYEKL. The CDR3 extends over 16 amino acids. The CDR3 loop reads CASSQDVGSGANVLTF. The CDR3 DNA is TGCGCCAGCAGCCAAGATGTCGGCTCTGGGGCCAACGTCCTGACTTTC.

CDR3 sequence reads: CASISRVFSPLHF. The DNA of the CDR3 is TGTGCCAGTATTAGCCGGGTCTTTTCACCCCTCCACTTT. The chain is built from TRBV28 and TRBJ1-6; no clear D gene. This CDR3 has 13 amino acids. V dropped 9 bases and J dropped 9 bases, with 15 bases sitting between them. Germline CDR1 and CDR2: MDHEN and SYDVKM.

In this sample, this clonotype turned up a few times. V gene TRBV12-5 combines with J gene TRBJ2-1; 12 bases are shared with TRBD2. V lost 5 bases, J lost 0 bases, and 8 bases stayed unmatched. The CDR3 consists of 18 residues. Germline V lookup: CDR1 LGHNT, CDR2 FRNRAP. The CDR3 loop reads CASGRTSGIPLSYNEQFF. DNA for the CDR3: TGTGCTAGTGGTAGGACTAGCGGGATCCCCCTCTCCTACAATGAGCAGTTCTTC.

This CDR3 is CASSLARGQSTDTQYF. DNA for the CDR3: TGCGCCAGCAGCTTGGCACGGGGACAAAGCACAGATACGCAGTATTTT. This chain connects TRBV5-1 to TRBJ2-3; maybe TRBD1 (6 bases). The CDR3 loop spans 16 amino acids. Between the trimmed V and J ends, which lost 0 bases and 0 bases, there was a span of 11 bases. The V gene's germline CDR1 is SGHRS and CDR2 YFSETQ.

This chain joins TRBV27 and TRBJ2-5, with unresolved D. The CDR3 runs 13 residues. The germline CDR1 and CDR2 sequences are MNHEY and SMNVEV (reference sequence). The V end was cut by 2 bases, the J end by 1 base, with 5 bases between. The CDR3 loop reads CASSLNLQETQYF. CDR3 in DNA: TGTGCCAGCAGTTTAAATCTCCAAGAGACCCAGTACTTC.

The table lists this clonotype with a few counts. J is TRBJ2-2 and V is TRBV7-3, with TRBD1 matching 7 bases. V lost 5 bases and J lost 0; bases outside the gene matches: 3. CDR3 length: 15 residues. CDR1 SGHTA and CDR2 FQGTGA come from the germline V gene. The CDR3 loop reads CASSTGASNTGELFF. The CDR3 DNA reads TGTGCCAGCAGCACAGGGGCCTCGAACACCGGGGAGCTGTTTTTT.

The rearrangement links TRBV18 to TRBJ2-1; possible D gene TRBD1, 6 bases. Trimming removed 4 bases at V and 6 bases at J, with 13 bases between. The CDR3 is made up of 14 amino acids. Germline lookup yields CDR1 KGHSH and CDR2 LQKENI. The CDR3 sequence is CASSRIPTGNEQFF. The DNA for the CDR3 is TGTGCCAGCTCACGCATACCGACAGGCAATGAGCAGTTCTTC.

In this sample, this clonotype turned up a few times. The chain has TRBV6-4 and TRBJ2-1; 7 bases map to TRBD1. This CDR3 comprises 11 residues. Germline CDR1 and CDR2: MRHNA and SNTAGT. V lost 8 bases to trimming and J lost 8 bases; unmatched junction nucleotides: 3. The CDR3 nucleotides read TGTGCCAGCCAGAGGGGGCATGAGCAGTTCTTC. It translates to CASQRGHEQFF.

This clonotype has just a few counts. The chain couples TRBV18 to TRBJ1-6; maybe TRBD1 (5 bases). This CDR3 is built from 19 residues. The V and J ends lost 6 bases and 7 bases respectively, with 28 bases between them. Germline V CDR1 and CDR2: KGHSH, LQKENI. DNA for the CDR3: TGTGCCAGCTCTCCGGGCCTCACAGGCCCGACATCCGCCAATTCACCCCTCCACTTT. This encodes CASSPGLTGPTSANSPLHF.

V and J are TRBV29-1 and TRBJ2-5, with 8 bases fitting TRBD2. This CDR3 has 13 amino acids. CDR1 is SQVTM and CDR2 is ANQGSEA in the germline V gene. Trimming cost V 5 bases and J 4 bases; bases outside gene matches: 6. In nucleotides, the CDR3 is TGCAGCGTTAACAGCGGGAGTGGAGAGACCCAGTACTTC. Translated, it gives CSVNSGSGETQYF.

As for this clonotype: The junction and the germline gene differ at one end; a read error may be behind it. The chain recombines TRBV27 with TRBJ2-7, with D hard to call. CDR1 MNHEY and CDR2 SMNVEV come from the germline V gene (reference sequence). This CDR3 region has 15 residues. CDR3 bases: TGTGCCAGCAGTTTGGGTCCAGAGAGCTCCTACGATCAGTACTTC. Translating it yields CASSLGPESSYDQYF.

This clonotype was observed a few times. The chain has TRBV5-6 and TRBJ2-6; maybe TRBD1 (5 bases). Germline lookup yields CDR1 SGHDT and CDR2 YYEEEE. Trimming removed 3 bases from V and 0 bases from J, with 7 bases in between. The CDR3 consists of 15 residues. CDR3 loop: CASSSQGSGANVLTF. The CDR3 nucleotides are TGTGCCAGCAGCTCTCAGGGCTCTGGGGCCAACGTCCTGACTTTC.

The genes are TRBV24-1 and TRBJ2-5, with no clear D. Trimming stripped 4 bases from V and 1 base from J, with 12 bases between. The CDR3 covers 15 residues. In germline, CDR1 is KGHDR, CDR2 SFDVKD. CDR3: CATSDPDSPQETQYF. The CDR3 DNA reads as TGTGCCACCAGTGACCCCGATTCTCCCCAAGAGACCCAGTACTTC.

This clonotype turned up a few times. J is TRBJ2-1 and V is TRBV10-3, with 10 positions matching TRBD2. The V segment lost 2 bases and the J segment 4 bases; nucleotides outside the gene matches: 5. The CDR3 totals 16 residues. Germline values: CDR1 ENHRY, CDR2 SYGVKD. The CDR3 here is CAISEPLTSGYNEQFF. The CDR3 coding sequence is TGTGCCATCAGTGAGCCCTTGACTAGCGGGTACAATGAGCAGTTCTTC.